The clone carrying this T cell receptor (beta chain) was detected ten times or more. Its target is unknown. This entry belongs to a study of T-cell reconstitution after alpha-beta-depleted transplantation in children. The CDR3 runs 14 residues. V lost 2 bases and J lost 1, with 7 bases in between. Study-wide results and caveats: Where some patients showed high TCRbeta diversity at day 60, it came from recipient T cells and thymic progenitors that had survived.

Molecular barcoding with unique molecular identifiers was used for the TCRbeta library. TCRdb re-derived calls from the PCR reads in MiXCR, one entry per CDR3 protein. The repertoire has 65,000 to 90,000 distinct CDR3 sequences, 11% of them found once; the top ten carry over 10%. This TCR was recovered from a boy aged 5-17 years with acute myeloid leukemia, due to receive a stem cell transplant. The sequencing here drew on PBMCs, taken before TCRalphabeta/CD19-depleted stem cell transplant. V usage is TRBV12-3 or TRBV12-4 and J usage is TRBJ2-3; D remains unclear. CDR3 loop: CASSLLRRTDTQYF. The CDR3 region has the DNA TGTGCCAGCAGTTTACTTAGACGCACAGATACGCAGTATTTT.